This T cell receptor (beta chain) is from a study of T cell repertoires in cytomegalovirus infection. TCRdb re-derived calls from the reads in MiXCR, one entry per CDR3 protein. The repertoire holds about 310,000 distinct CDR3 sequences, 8% to 10% seen once, with around 2.4% in the top ten. The CDR3 is made up of 14 amino acids. Trimming took off 7 bases at V and 5 bases at J, with 20 bases between the two ends. Germline loops: CDR1 DFQATT, CDR2 SNEGSKA (reference sequence). This TCR derives from a human donor in good health (CMV status not recorded). Some clones in this sample may be carry-over from other donors' samples. Material: PBMCs. The chain employs TRBV20-1 and TRBJ2-5, with D possibly being TRBD2 (7 bases). The CDR3 bases are TGCAGTGTCCCTAGTCGGGGGGCTCGGGAGACCCAGTACTTC. Protein sequence: CSVPSRGARETQYF.